The present T cell receptor beta chain was sequenced within a study of beta chain features in type 1 diabetes. Study-level background: The patients were much like the healthy donors in age, gender and cell yields. Across every sample, approximately 110,000,000 sorted cells were examined in total. Study-level findings and limits: Type 1 diabetes patients had moderately but significantly shorter TCRB CDR3s in all four CD4+ subsets. Unsettled here was the matter of whether HLA type influences TCRB rearrangement.

A few counts support this clone. Antigen specificity is unknown. Trimming took 8 bases from V and 5 from J, leaving 21 bases between them. The CDR3 loop spans 15 amino acids. The V gene's germline CDR1 is MNHEY and CDR2 SVGAGI. As every portion of the isolated RNA was reverse transcribed, the sequencing read expressed TCRB transcripts. Assay: immunoSEQ multiplex PCR; the TCRdb copy retains only in-frame clones and omits some. This sample carries roughly 180,000 clones, less than 9.5% of them seen once, and the ten largest clones take roughly 1%. Cell sorting via CD45RO/CCR7/CD25/CD127/CD95/CD27 was performed to obtain CD4+ naive, central memory, regulatory and stem cell-like memory cells.

The receptor's source is a woman in her forties with type 1 diabetes. Input material: central memory CD4+ T cells from blood. The rearrangement uses TRBV6-5 and TRBJ2-5; D perhaps matches TRBD2 (5 bases). CDR3 nucleotide sequence: TGTGCCAGCGGAAGAAAGACGTTTGGCGGGGAGACCCAGTACTTC. Translated, it gives CASGRKTFGGETQYF.